The clone carrying this T cell receptor beta chain has ten or more counts. Its antigen is unknown. The sample comes from a study of T cell repertoires in cytomegalovirus infection. TCRdb reprocessed the reads with MiXCR, giving one entry per CDR3 protein. The sample contains hundreds of thousands of distinct CDR3 sequences, roughly 31% of which appear only once. The CDR3 length is 18 residues. Trimming took 2 bases from V and 1 from J; bases not matched to a gene: 11. The germline gives CDR1 SEHNR, CDR2 FQNEAQ (reference sequence). This receptor was identified in a human donor in good health (CMV status not recorded). Some clones in this sample may be carry-over from other donors' samples. The sample in question was cultured CD8+ T cells from PBMCs, obtained from culture after CMV antigen stimulation. This chain uses TRBV7-9 with TRBJ2-3, with 8 positions matching TRBD2. The CDR3 DNA reads as TGTGCCAGCAGCTTACCAGCGGGGGCCGCGACCCGCACAGATACGCAGTATTTT. Its translation is CASSLPAGAATRTDTQYF.